What follows are 3 T cell receptor beta chains derived from one specimen sequenced in a study of vaccination effects on CD4 cells after COVID-19 (dated by TCRdb to 2022 to 2024). The library came from the immunoSEQ multiplex PCR assay. TCRdb mirrors the immuneACCESS table, restricted to in-frame sequences. Some clones are absent from its copies; in checked studies, under half trace to an unresolved V gene, and the reason for the others is unknown. The sample includes 35,000 to 55,000 clones, with about three quarters observed a single time. Together, the top ten hold just under 30% of the sample. The antigens these receptors bind are not known. In the ViraFEST assay, PBMC were stimulated with viral peptide pools, and TCR sequencing was then used to find antigen-specific CD4+ T cell clonotypes based on their expansion. After less than 13 days of culture, CD4+ T cells were isolated with the EasySep CD4+ T cell isolation kit. Convalescent patients had PCR-confirmed SARS-CoV-2 infection between March and December 2020, before Alpha, Beta and Delta variants emerged in the United States.

Sequencing used CD4+ T cells from PBMCs cultured with a peptide pool, obtained before COVID-19 vaccination. The receptor set was obtained from a human donor who had a prior SARS-CoV-2 infection.

The chain uses TRBV9 and TRBJ2-7; D is possibly TRBD1 or TRBD2 (6 bases each). The CDR3 extends over 14 amino acids. Germline CDR1 is SGDLS and CDR2 is YYNGEE. Trimming stripped 0 bases from V and 6 bases from J, with 13 bases between. This CDR3 reads CASSVVSRGGEQYF. As DNA, the CDR3 is TGTGCCAGCAGCGTAGTTTCCAGGGGAGGCGAGCAGTACTTC.

By proportion, this clone is hyperexpanded. J is TRBJ1-2 and V is TRBV6-5; the match to TRBD1 covers 7 bases. CDR1 and CDR2 (germline): MNHEY, SVGAGI. CDR3 length: 15 residues. With 7 bases clipped from V and 5 bases from J, the junction kept 13 bases outside the gene matches. The CDR3, as DNA: TGTGCCAGCACTATAAGGGGGCAGGCCCCTTATGGCTACACCTTC. This sequence encodes CASTIRGQAPYGYTF.

This clone was observed once. The rearrangement joins TRBV4-2 to TRBJ1-4; TRBD1 might be the D (5 bases). Germline V lookup: CDR1 LGHNA, CDR2 YNFKEQ. CDR3 length equals 16 residues. V was pared by 7 bases and J by 4 bases, with 19 bases between. CDR3 in DNA: TGTGCCAGCAACTCACCCCCACAGGCTAGTAATGAAAAACTGTTTTTT. Its translation: CASNSPPQASNEKLFF.